A selection of T cell receptor beta chains follows, all from one sample in a study of shared clonotypes between healthy human individuals. Method: immunoSEQ multiplex PCR; TCRdb's copy keeps in-frame clones and lacks some. The table records approximately 340,000 clones, less than 85% of them present only once. The sequencing sample was made of memory CD4+ T cells sorted from blood. The receptors derive from a young man in good health. Each CDR3 is given with its conserved first and last residue. Fields, in order: clone size, CDR3 length, V gene, J gene, D gene, CDR3 DNA, CDR3 protein. A D gene is named only where the DNA matches it firmly. Expanded clones get a size class; other rows say once, few or many, or leave the size out.

few	13	TRBV6-1	TRBJ1-2	-	TGTGCCAGCAGTTCCCTTACAGGGACGGGCTACACCTTC	CASSSLTGTGYTF
-	14	TRBV2	TRBJ2-3	TRBD1	TGTGCCAGCAGTAGGGACAGAAACACAGATACGCAGTATTTT	CASSRDRNTDTQYF
-	17	TRBV10-3	TRBJ2-3	-	TGTGCCATTCGGGGGGCCGTGGGGAGGGCGGCCACAGATACGCAGTATTTT	CAIRGAVGRAATDTQYF
-	12	TRBV2	TRBJ1-1	TRBD1	TGTGCCAGCAGTGATATAGGACAGGGAGAATTCTTT	CASSDIGQGEFF
-	16	TRBV6-5	TRBJ1-1	-	TGTGCCAGCAGTTATGGCCGGAGCCGATGGAACACTGAAGCTTTCTTT	CASSYGRSRWNTEAFF
-	15	TRBV14	TRBJ1-2	TRBD1	TGTGCCAGCAGCCAATTTGCAGGGGGCGCGGGGGGCTACACCTTC	CASSQFAGGAGGYTF
-	16	TRBV25-1	TRBJ2-1	-	TGTGCCAGCAGTGAACTTGGTTCGACGGGGCAAAATGAGCAGTTCTTC	CASSELGSTGQNEQFF
-	15	TRBV7-2	TRBJ2-7	TRBD2	TGTGCCAGCAGCACACTCGCGGGAGGGTCCTACGAGCAGTACTTC	CASSTLAGGSYEQYF
-	16	TRBV28	TRBJ2-3	TRBD2	TGTGCCAGCACTTTACTAGCGGGACGTAGCACAGATACGCAGTATTTT	CASTLLAGRSTDTQYF
-	15	TRBV7-8	TRBJ2-2	-	TGTGCCAGCAGCTTAGCACCCGGACGGGGCGGGGAGCTGTTTTTT	CASSLAPGRGGELFF
-	18	TRBV5-1	TRBJ2-5	TRBD2	TGCGCCAGCAGCGAGCAAGGCGGGGTCAAGCGGGGGAAAGAGACCCAGTACTTC	CASSEQGGVKRGKETQYF
once	14	TRBV19	TRBJ2-3	-	TGTGCCAGTAGATCAAGAAGGGGCGGAGATACGCAGTATTTT	CASRSRRGGDTQYF
-	15	TRBV7-9	TRBJ2-7	-	TGTGCCAGCAGCTTCGAAGGAACCCTCCTGAATGAGCAGTACTTC	CASSFEGTLLNEQYF
-	12	TRBV6-6	TRBJ2-7	-	TGTGCCAGCAGTTCGCAGGGGAACGAGCAGTACTTC	CASSSQGNEQYF
-	11	TRBV21-1	TRBJ1-4	-	TGTGCCAGCAGCAAAGAAGGAAAACTGTTTTTT	CASSKEGKLFF
-	12	TRBV10-2	TRBJ2-3	-	TGCGCCAGCAGTGGGACCGGGGATACGCAGTATTTT	CASSGTGDTQYF
-	13	TRBV7-2	TRBJ1-2	-	TGTGCCAGCAGCTTAGAGGGCCGTCATGGCTACACCTTC	CASSLEGRHGYTF
few	17	TRBV7-3	TRBJ2-3	-	TGTGCCAGCAGCCGGGGCGGCATCGGGAGCCTTGCAGATACGCAGTATTTT	CASSRGGIGSLADTQYF
-	12	TRBV2	TRBJ2-7	-	TGTGCCAGCAAAAGAATAGCCTACGAGCAGTACTTC	CASKRIAYEQYF
once	14	TRBV7-9	TRBJ2-2	-	TGTGCCAGCAGCTTTCTAGTTAACACCGGGGAGCTGTTTTTT	CASSFLVNTGELFF
-	15	TRBV5-1	TRBJ2-7	TRBD1	TGCGCCAGCAGCATCACAGGGGGCGGATCCTACGAGCAGTACTTC	CASSITGGGSYEQYF
-	15	TRBV11-3	TRBJ2-1	TRBD2	TGTGCCAGCAGCACAAGCGGGAGCTCCTACAATGAGCAGTTCTTC	CASSTSGSSYNEQFF
-	16	TRBV4-3	TRBJ2-7	TRBD1	TGCGCCAGCAGCCGAGGACAGGGGGCTCTCTCCTACGAGCAGTACTTC	CASSRGQGALSYEQYF
-	15	TRBV19	TRBJ1-4	-	TGTGCCAGTAGTATAACGCCAGGGGCTGGGGAAAAACTGTTTTTT	CASSITPGAGEKLFF
few	15	TRBV7-2	TRBJ2-3	-	TGTGCCAGCAGCTCGGGAGCGACTAAAGCAGATACGCAGTATTTT	CASSSGATKADTQYF
few	13	TRBV6-6	TRBJ2-7	-	TGTGCCAGCAGTGGCGGGACGGCAGCCGGGCAGTACTTC	CASSGGTAAGQYF
once	16	TRBV2	TRBJ2-7	TRBD2	TGTGCCAGCAGTGATAGGCTAGCGGGCTCAGGGAACGAGCAGTACTTC	CASSDRLAGSGNEQYF
-	18	TRBV19	TRBJ2-7	-	TGTGCCAGTAGTCCTTCTTTTACCGGGACTGTAAACTCCTACGAGCAGTACTTC	CASSPSFTGTVNSYEQYF
-	15	TRBV28	TRBJ1-1	TRBD1	TGTGCCAGCCCCGGGACAGGGGCCTTGAACACTGAAGCTTTCTTT	CASPGTGALNTEAFF
-	13	TRBV2	TRBJ1-1	-	TGTGCCAGCAGCGCAACCTCGGGGGCGCGGGCTTTCTTT	CASSATSGARAFF
few	18	TRBV15	TRBJ2-7	TRBD2	TGTGCCACCAGCAGATCCCCCGGGACTAGCGGTTCTACCTACGAGCAGTACTTC	CATSRSPGTSGSTYEQYF
-	13	TRBV5-1	TRBJ1-1	-	TGCGCCAGCAGCTCCTTGGGCGGGCCTGAAGCTTTCTTT	CASSSLGGPEAFF
-	15	TRBV28	TRBJ1-4	TRBD1	TGTGCCAGCAGTTCAACAGGGGGATTGGACGAAAAACTGTTTTTT	CASSSTGGLDEKLFF
many	16	TRBV28	TRBJ2-6	-	TGTGCCAGCAGGCGAACAGGGAGCTCTGGGGCCAACGTCCTGACTTTC	CASRRTGSSGANVLTF
-	14	TRBV5-4	TRBJ2-2	TRBD1	TGTGCCAGCAGCCTCGGGACAGACACCGGGGAGCTGTTTTTT	CASSLGTDTGELFF
few	16	TRBV14	TRBJ1-1	TRBD1	TGTGCCAGCAGCCAAGATCTCGGACAGGTGAACACTGAAGCTTTCTTT	CASSQDLGQVNTEAFF
few	14	TRBV2	TRBJ2-2	-	TGTGCCAGCAGTTGGACCCCCGCCACCGGGGAGCTGTTTTTT	CASSWTPATGELFF
once	16	TRBV11-2	TRBJ2-7	TRBD2	TGTGCCAGCAGCTTAGAACTAGCGGGCAACTCCTACGAGCAGTACTTC	CASSLELAGNSYEQYF
-	11	TRBV19	TRBJ2-7	-	TGTGCCAGTAGTAGCGGGCGCGAGCAGTACTTC	CASSSGREQYF
few	13	TRBV7-2	TRBJ2-7	-	TGTGCCAGCAGCTCTATCGTAGGCTACGAGCAGTACTTC	CASSSIVGYEQYF
once	13	TRBV5-1	TRBJ1-2	-	TGCGCCAGCAGCTTGCCGGGCCTCTATGGCTACACCTTC	CASSLPGLYGYTF
few	14	TRBV6-1	TRBJ2-7	TRBD2	TGTGCCAGCAGTATGGGACTAGCGGGGTACGAGCAGTACTTC	CASSMGLAGYEQYF
-	15	TRBV18	TRBJ1-4	-	TGTGCCAGCTCACCACTCCCCCGGATGGATGAAAAACTGTTTTTT	CASSPLPRMDEKLFF
-	13	TRBV10-3	TRBJ1-2	TRBD1	TGTGCCACCAAGCTGGACAGGGAGCGGGGCTACACCTTC	CATKLDRERGYTF
-	11	TRBV20-1	TRBJ2-7	TRBD1	TGCAGTGGACGACAGGGGAACGAGCAGTACTTC	CSGRQGNEQYF
-	15	TRBV18	TRBJ2-3	-	TGTGCCAGCTCACCACGTTCCTCCAGGGCAGATACGCAGTATTTT	CASSPRSSRADTQYF
-	13	TRBV18	TRBJ1-1	-	TGTGCCAGCTCATTACTCCCGAACACTGAAGCTTTCTTT	CASSLLPNTEAFF
-	14	TRBV10-3	TRBJ2-3	TRBD1	TGTGCCATCAAACTGGACAGGGTTTTGGATACGCAGTATTTT	CAIKLDRVLDTQYF
-	16	TRBV4-1	TRBJ1-4	-	TGCGCCAGCAGCCAAGATCTGGGATTTACGAATGAAAAACTGTTTTTT	CASSQDLGFTNEKLFF